This T cell receptor (beta chain) appears in the sequencing data of a study of cytomegalovirus exposure and HLA in healthy donors. The primer mix had 60 Vbeta and 13 Jbeta primers. Produced via immunoSEQ multiplex PCR; TCRdb's table is partial and in-frame only. This table has 150,000 to 200,000 clones, 80% appearing once. CDR1 and CDR2 (germline): SQVTM, ANQGSEA. Trimming cost V 4 bases and J 2 bases, with 14 bases left between them. CDR3 length: 14 amino acids. The TCR was taken from a woman in her 30s in good health and CMV-seronegative. Sequenced input: PBMCs. J is TRBJ2-5 and V is TRBV29-1; D perhaps matches TRBD2 (7 bases). The CDR3 bases are TGCAGCGTTGGCGGGGGCGCATTACAAGAGACCCAGTACTTC. Translation gives CSVGGGALQETQYF.